The clone carrying this T cell receptor beta chain has a handful of counts. Its antigen remains unidentified. The data derive from a study of early T cells in non-severe SARS-CoV-2 infection. Looking at the study overall: Sequencing used unsorted whole-blood bulk RNA, so chains lack pairing.

Broader study findings: VDJdb matching favored anti-spike CD8 responses, missing private and CD4 specificities.

Molecules of cDNA were individually given unique molecular identifiers that were attached to them. TCRdb fed the 5' RACE reads into MiXCR, producing one record per CDR3 protein. The table has tens of thousands of distinct CDR3 sequences, over 5% seen once. The sequenced sample was whole blood, obtained at baseline. The clonotype was recovered from an adult who was a healthcare worker with PCR-confirmed SARS-CoV-2 infection or an uninfected control (not recorded which).

CDR3 sequence reads: CASSVARSSYNEQFF. The CDR3 nucleotides read TGCGCCAGCAGTGTGGCCAGAAGCTCCTACAATGAGCAGTTCTTC. V is TRBV10-2 and J is TRBJ2-1; D remains unclear. Deletions cut 4 bases from V and 0 bases from J, with 10 bases between. Per germline, CDR1 WSHSY and CDR2 SAAADI. CDR3 length: 15 residues.